The 28 T cell receptor beta chains below were found in one sample sequenced in a study of control samples from healthy donors and cancer patients. Sequencing was performed with immunoSEQ multiplex PCR; in TCRdb, only in-frame clones are kept and a portion is missing. Here the sample spans hundreds of thousands of clones, around 90% being singletons. The specimen sequenced was PBMCs. Receptor source: a man in his forties with head and neck cancer.

The CDR3 DNA reads TGTGCCAGCAGTCGTGCGGAGACCTACGAGCAGTACTTC. This translates into CASSRAETYEQYF. The chain uses TRBV27 and TRBJ2-7, with D uncertain. The CDR3 is 13 residues long. V lost 5 bases to trimming and J lost 2 bases, with 10 bases between them. The germline V gene has CDR1 MNHEY and CDR2 SMNVEV (reference sequence).

The chain links TRBV27 to TRBJ2-2; D is undetermined. There are 13 residues in the CDR3. With 2 bases removed from V and 8 bases from J, the gap between germline ends came to 9 bases. Germline CDR1 MNHEY, CDR2 SMNVEV (reference sequence). CDR3 coding DNA: TGTGCCAGCAGTTTACGCCGATTGGGGGAGCTGTTTTTT. Translated, it gives CASSLRRLGELFF.

The rearrangement uses TRBV18 and TRBJ2-2, with 7 positions matching TRBD2. The CDR3 is 17 amino acids. The germline V gene encodes CDR1 KGHSH and CDR2 LQKENI. V lost 6 bases and J lost 3; bases outside the gene matches: 13. The CDR3 sequence is CASSPRRGGTDTGELFF. For the CDR3, the DNA is TGTGCCAGCTCGCCCCGTAGGGGAGGGACGGACACCGGGGAGCTGTTTTTT.

The chain has TRBV6-5 and TRBJ2-1; D gene unclear. The CDR3 extends over 14 amino acids. Per germline, CDR1 MNHEY and CDR2 SVGAGI. Between the trimmed V and J ends, which lost 6 bases and 2 bases, there was a span of 11 bases. The CDR3 spells CASSRQGPYNEQFF. The CDR3 bases are TGTGCCAGCAGCCGACAAGGACCCTACAATGAGCAGTTCTTC.

This rearrangement joins TRBV7-8 to TRBJ1-3; no clear D. The CDR3 extends over 16 amino acids. The V gene's germline CDR1 is SGHVS and CDR2 FQNEAQ. V lost 2 bases and J lost 0, with 11 bases in between. CDR3 residues: CASSLTATYSGNTIYF. The CDR3 bases are TGTGCCAGCAGCTTAACGGCCACCTACTCTGGAAACACCATATATTTT.

The chain joins TRBV5-6 to TRBJ2-5, with TRBD2 identical over 7 bases. The CDR3 is 13 amino acids. Germline V CDR1 and CDR2: SGHDT, YYEEEE. The ends lost 4 bases at V and 4 bases at J; junction bases unmatched: 4. DNA of the CDR3: TGTGCCAGCAGCCCTGGACTAGGAGAGACCCAGTACTTC. It specifies CASSPGLGETQYF.

The chain carries TRBV7-2 and TRBJ2-3; 12 bases line up with TRBD2. Germline V CDR1 and CDR2: SGHTA, FQGNSA. This CDR3 has 17 residues. The V segment lost 3 bases and the J segment 0 bases; nucleotides outside the gene matches: 4. The CDR3 spells CASSFRLAGVSTDTQYF. Here the CDR3 DNA reads TGTGCCAGCAGCTTTAGACTAGCGGGGGTTAGCACAGATACGCAGTATTTT. The full variable domain, in which reference TRBV7-2 and TRBJ2-3 provide the parts outside the CDR3, is GAGVSQSPSNKVTEKGKDVELRCDPISGHTALYWYRQSLGQGLEFLIYFQGNSAPDKSGLPSDRFSAERTGGSVSTLTIQRTQQEDSAVYLCASSFRLAGVSTDTQYFGPGTRLTVL.

CDR3 DNA sequence: TGTGCCAGCAGTTTTGACAGGGCCAACGAGCAGTACTTC. The encoded protein is CASSFDRANEQYF. The J gene is TRBJ2-7, the V gene TRBV28, with 7 bases that match TRBD1. Germline-derived CDR1 and CDR2 are MDHEN and SYDVKM. CDR3 length equals 13 residues. With 3 bases clipped from V and 5 bases from J, the junction kept 4 bases outside the gene matches.

The V and J genes are TRBV20-1 and TRBJ1-1; no definite D call. The V end lost 3 bases, the J end lost 10 bases, and 15 bases lay between the germline ends. This CDR3 region has 12 residues. Germline values: CDR1 DFQATT, CDR2 SNEGSKA (reference sequence). This CDR3 reads CSASFVGRPAFF. CDR3 in DNA: TGCAGTGCTAGTTTTGTCGGCCGGCCAGCTTTCTTT.

This sequence joins TRBV7-2 and TRBJ2-7; 9 bases are shared with TRBD1. V shed 4 bases and J 1 base; nucleotides not matched to a gene: 2. The CDR3 loop spans 14 amino acids. Germline V gene data show CDR1 as SGHTA and CDR2 as FQGNSA. The CDR3 loop is CASSYGTGSYEQYF. In DNA, the CDR3 is TGTGCCAGCAGCTACGGGACAGGGTCCTACGAGCAGTACTTC.

This chain uses TRBV10-2 with TRBJ1-5; D uncertain. The CDR3 totals 15 residues. Between the trimmed V and J ends, which lost 2 bases and 7 bases, there was a span of 15 bases. Per the germline V gene, CDR1 is WSHSY and CDR2 is SAAADI. CDR3 sequence (DNA): TGCGCCAGCAGTGAGAATATAAGGGCTGGGCAGCCCCAGCATTTT. This codes for CASSENIRAGQPQHF.

This clone was seen a few times. V gene TRBV9 combines with J gene TRBJ1-5; TRBD1 might be the D (6 bases). The CDR3 consists of 15 residues. Germline V gene lookup returns CDR1 SGDLS and CDR2 YYNGEE. Trimming took 5 bases from V and 2 from J, leaving 14 bases between them. The CDR3 DNA is TGTGCCAGCAGTAGGGGGGACGCCCGCAATCAGCCCCAGCATTTT. Its protein product is CASSRGDARNQPQHF.

The V gene is TRBV24-1, the J gene TRBJ2-3, with 12 positions matching TRBD2. From germline, CDR1 is KGHDR and CDR2 SFDVKD. The ends lost 4 bases at V and 1 base at J; junction bases unmatched: 2. The CDR3 is 16 amino acids. DNA for the CDR3: TGTGCCACCAGTGACTGGACTAGCGGGGGCACAGATACGCAGTATTTT. Protein product: CATSDWTSGGTDTQYF.

This clone was observed a single time. V and J are TRBV30 and TRBJ2-2; 7 bases fit TRBD1. The CDR3 is 13 amino acids. With V trimmed by 5 bases and J by 6 bases, 6 bases remained unmatched. Germline V lookup: CDR1 GTSNPN, CDR2 SVGIG (reference sequence). CDR3 sequence (DNA): TGTGCCTGGGACAGGGCCTGGTCCGGGGAGCTGTTTTTT. Residues: CAWDRAWSGELFF.

The V call is TRBV27, the J call TRBJ2-4, with D possibly being TRBD1 (6 bases). With 3 bases removed from V and 7 bases from J, the gap between germline ends came to 16 bases. Germline V lookup: CDR1 MNHEY, CDR2 SMNVEV (reference sequence). The CDR3 has 15 amino acids. The CDR3 DNA reads as TGTGCCAGCAGTTTCGCAGGGGCCCTGAAGAACATTCAGTACTTC. Translating gives CASSFAGALKNIQYF.

There are a few counts of this clone. V and J are TRBV15 and TRBJ2-7; TRBD1 aligns across 10 bases. V shed 0 bases and J 2 bases; nucleotides not matched to a gene: 10. Germline V CDR1 and CDR2: LNHNV, YYDKDF (reference sequence). This CDR3 is built from 18 residues. The CDR3 DNA reads TGTGCCACCAGCAGAGATCCTGGGACAGGGGTAGTTACCTACGAGCAGTACTTC. Its protein product is CATSRDPGTGVVTYEQYF.

The count of this clone is one. The rearrangement links TRBV7-9 to TRBJ2-2, with D perhaps assigned TRBD1 or TRBD2 (6 bases each). There are 15 residues in the CDR3. The V gene's germline CDR1 is SEHNR and CDR2 FQNEAQ (reference sequence). Trimming removed 1 base from V and 6 bases from J, with 12 bases in between. CDR3 region: CASSLGRGVSGELFF. The CDR3 DNA sequence: TGTGCCAGCAGCTTAGGGAGGGGGGTCTCCGGGGAGCTGTTTTTT.

This chain links TRBV27 with TRBJ2-1, with D tentatively TRBD1 (6 bases). The CDR3 has 11 amino acids. Trimming shortened V by 3 bases and J by 10 bases, and 7 bases separated the two germline ends. CDR1 and CDR2 from the germline V gene are MNHEY and SMNVEV (reference sequence). The CDR3, as DNA: TGTGCCAGCAGTTTCGGACAGGAGCAGTTCTTC. Amino acids: CASSFGQEQFF.

The table lists this clone with a count of one. The rearrangement joins TRBV28 to TRBJ1-6, with D uncertain. The V end was cut by 3 bases, the J end by 5 bases, with 11 bases between. The CDR3 totals 15 residues. Germline V gene sequence: CDR1 MDHEN, CDR2 SYDVKM. CDR3 DNA sequence: TGTGCCAGCAGTTTGGAGGGAGTAGATAATTCACCCCTCCACTTT. Its translation is CASSLEGVDNSPLHF.

The chain employs TRBV27 and TRBJ2-5; no firm D call. Per germline, CDR1 MNHEY and CDR2 SMNVEV (reference sequence). The CDR3 is 13 amino acids. V was clipped by 6 bases and J by 1 base, with 9 bases between them. In DNA form, the CDR3 reads TGTGCCAGCAGATTCGAAATCCAAGAGACCCAGTACTTC. Protein product: CASRFEIQETQYF.

The chain has TRBV3-1 (or the pseudogene TRBV3-2) and TRBJ1-1; D gene ambiguous. This CDR3 is 14 amino acids long. Germline V gene lookup returns CDR1 LGHDT and CDR2 YNNKEL (reference sequence). V was pared by 0 bases and J by 9 bases, with 14 bases between. The CDR3 spells CASSQDGGRSQAFF. CDR3 bases: TGTGCCAGCAGCCAAGACGGCGGGCGATCCCAAGCTTTCTTT.

This rearrangement joins TRBV30 to TRBJ1-2; D gene unclear. CDR3 size: 13 residues. CDR1 is GTSNPN, CDR2 SVGIG, per germline (reference sequence). The ends were cut back, 0 bases at V and 6 bases at J, with 11 bases in the middle. The CDR3 nucleotides read TGTGCCTGGAGTGTCGGGGAGGTCGATGGCTACACCTTC. Amino acid sequence: CAWSVGEVDGYTF. The full variable domain, with the rest looked up from reference TRBV30 and TRBJ1-2, is SQTIHQWPATLVQPVGSPLSLECTVEGTSNPNLYWYRQAAGRGLQLLFYSVGIGQISSEVPQNLSASRPQDRQFILSSKKLLLSDSGFYLCAWSVGEVDGYTFGSGTRLTVV.

The chain links TRBV6-5 to TRBJ2-1, with TRBD2 matching over 8 bases. The CDR3 extends over 14 amino acids. CDR1 and CDR2 from the germline V gene are MNHEY and SVGAGI. Losses at the gene ends were 7 bases for V and 7 bases for J; bases not matched to a gene: 9. The CDR3 nucleotides are TGTGCCAGCACCTACGGGGGGGCGCGGAATGAGCAGTTCTTC. It yields the protein CASTYGGARNEQFF.

The V call is TRBV27, the J call TRBJ1-6; tentatively, D is TRBD1 (6 bases). The length of the CDR3 is 16 residues. Germline V CDR1 and CDR2: MNHEY, SMNVEV (reference sequence). Trimming stripped 2 bases from V and 1 base from J, with 9 bases between. The CDR3 loop is CASSLTTGSYNSPLHF. CDR3 in DNA: TGTGCCAGCAGTTTAACCACAGGGTCCTATAATTCACCCCTCCACTTT.

This clone appeared once. V gene TRBV19 combines with J gene TRBJ1-5, with unresolved D. This CDR3 has 16 residues. V was pared by 4 bases and J by 2 bases, with 15 bases between. CDR1 is LNHDA, CDR2 SQIVND, per germline (reference sequence). CDR3 region: CASSSPLGSGNQPQHF. CDR3 DNA sequence: TGTGCCAGTAGTAGCCCACTTGGTTCGGGCAATCAGCCCCAGCATTTT.

The J gene is TRBJ1-6, the V gene TRBV11-2, with a weak D call TRBD1 (5 bases). The CDR3 runs to 13 residues. V was cut by 0 bases and J by 10 bases, with 7 bases left in between. The germline V gene has CDR1 SGHAT and CDR2 FQNNGV. CDR3 in amino acids: CASSLDRVSPLHF. DNA for the CDR3: TGTGCCAGCAGCTTAGACAGGGTGTCACCCCTCCACTTT.

The chain recombines TRBV6-5 with TRBJ2-7, with D unresolved. The length of the CDR3 is 15 residues. Trimming cost V 5 bases and J 5 bases, with 19 bases left between them. The germline CDR1 and CDR2 sequences are MNHEY and SVGAGI. The chain's CDR3 is CASSPSWAPADEQYF. CDR3 in DNA: TGTGCCAGCAGTCCCTCTTGGGCCCCAGCTGACGAGCAGTACTTC.

The rearrangement links TRBV5-1 to TRBJ2-5, with D possibly called TRBD1 or TRBD2 (7 bases each). The V and J ends lost 6 bases and 2 bases respectively, with 14 bases between them. CDR3 length equals 14 residues. Germline CDR1 SGHRS, CDR2 YFSETQ. For the CDR3, the DNA is TGCGCCAGCAACCGACAGGGAGGGCAAGAGACCCAGTACTTC. This gives the protein CASNRQGGQETQYF.